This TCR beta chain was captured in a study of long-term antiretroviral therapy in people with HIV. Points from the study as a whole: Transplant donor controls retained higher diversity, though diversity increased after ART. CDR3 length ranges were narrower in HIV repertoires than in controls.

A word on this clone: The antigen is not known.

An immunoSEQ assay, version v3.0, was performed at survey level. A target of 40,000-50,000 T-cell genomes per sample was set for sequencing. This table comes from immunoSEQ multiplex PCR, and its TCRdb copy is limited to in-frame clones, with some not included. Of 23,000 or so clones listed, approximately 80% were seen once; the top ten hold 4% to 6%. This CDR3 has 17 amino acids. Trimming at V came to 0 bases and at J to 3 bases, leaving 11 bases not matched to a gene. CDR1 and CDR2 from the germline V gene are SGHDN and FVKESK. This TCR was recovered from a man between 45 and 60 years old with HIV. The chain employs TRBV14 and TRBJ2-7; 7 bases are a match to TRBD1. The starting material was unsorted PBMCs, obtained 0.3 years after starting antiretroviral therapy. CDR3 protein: CASSQDPPGTEFYEQYF. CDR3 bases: TGTGCCAGCAGCCAAGACCCCCCGGGGACAGAATTCTACGAGCAGTACTTC.